One sample yielded the 26 T cell receptor beta chains listed below, sequenced in a study of T-cell memory formation after mild COVID-19. TCRdb analysed the 5' RACE reads with MiXCR anew, one entry per CDR3 protein. The repertoire consists of more than 250,000 distinct CDR3 sequences, with about 17% occurring once and the leading ten covering roughly a fifth. The sequenced sample consisted of PBMCs or a T cell subset sorted from them (not recorded which). The source is a man aged 18 to 29 who had mild COVID-19 (a few samples of this study predate the infection). Cell type and time point are not known.

The CDR3 sequence: CSARPLTGGDRNQPQHF. The CDR3 DNA reads TGCAGTGCTAGGCCCTTAACAGGGGGCGATCGCAATCAGCCCCAGCATTTT. The J gene is TRBJ1-5, the V gene TRBV20-1; TRBD1 matches 9 bases. Germline lookup yields CDR1 DFQATT and CDR2 SNEGSKA (reference sequence). CDR3 length: 17 residues. V gave up 3 bases and J gave up 2 bases; unmatched junction bases: 11.

This clonotype was recorded a few times. This sequence joins TRBV7-2 and TRBJ2-2, with a tentative D call TRBD1 (6 bases). Germline lookup yields CDR1 SGHTA and CDR2 FQGNSA. Trimming pared 5 bases from V and 0 bases from J, leaving 10 bases between. The CDR3 extends over 15 amino acids. As DNA, the CDR3 is TGTGCCAGCAGCCAGACAGGTCCGAACACCGGGGAGCTGTTTTTT. Residues: CASSQTGPNTGELFF.

The genes are TRBV18 and TRBJ1-6; D is perhaps TRBD1 (6 bases). The CDR3 sequence is 14 residues long. Germline-derived CDR1 and CDR2 are KGHSH and LQKENI. Trimming took off 0 bases at V and 10 bases at J, with 10 bases between the two ends. CDR3 amino acids: CASSPPGGESPLHF. DNA for the CDR3: TGTGCCAGCTCACCACCGGGGGGCGAGTCACCCCTCCACTTT.

The chain combines TRBV10-3 with TRBJ2-7; the match to TRBD1 covers 8 bases. J was trimmed by 5 bases and V by 7 bases; bases with no gene match: 7. Germline CDR1 is ENHRY and CDR2 is SYGVKD. CDR3 size: 13 residues. The CDR3, as DNA: TGTGCCATCACCCCGGACAGGGTGGACGAGCAGTACTTC. Encoded protein: CAITPDRVDEQYF.

The rearrangement links TRBV7-2 to TRBJ1-4; possibly TRBD1 for D (5 bases). The CDR3 is 13 residues long. Trimming removed 5 bases at V and 7 bases at J, with 11 bases between. The V gene's germline CDR1 is SGHTA and CDR2 FQGNSA. The CDR3 DNA is TGTGCCAGCAGCCCGCGGGGGAGTGAAAAACTGTTTTTT. It specifies CASSPRGSEKLFF.

The chain links TRBV18 to TRBJ1-2; TRBD1 aligns across 9 bases. V dropped 4 bases and J dropped 8; count of bases not matched to a gene: 5. Germline loops: CDR1 KGHSH, CDR2 LQKENI. The CDR3 runs 13 residues. CDR3: CASSQGQGEGYTF. CDR3 coding DNA: TGTGCCAGCTCACAGGGACAGGGTGAGGGCTACACCTTC.

This clonotype was counted only a few times. This chain uses TRBV18 with TRBJ2-2; 7 bases agree with TRBD1. This CDR3 spans 16 amino acids. The ends lost 3 bases at V and 3 bases at J; junction bases unmatched: 7. Germline V lookup: CDR1 KGHSH, CDR2 LQKENI. This CDR3 is CASSPYKGADTGELFF. The CDR3 DNA follows: TGTGCCAGCTCACCGTATAAGGGGGCGGACACCGGGGAGCTGTTTTTT.

This sequence joins TRBV4-1 and TRBJ2-1; TRBD1 aligns across 8 bases. Germline assignment: CDR1 MGHRA and CDR2 YSYEKL. This CDR3 is 17 amino acids long. The J segment lost 0 bases and the V segment lost 4 bases, leaving 8 bases of the junction unmatched. CDR3 DNA sequence: TGCGCCAGCAGCCTACAACCCGGACAGGGCTCCTACAATGAGCAGTTCTTC. Protein: CASSLQPGQGSYNEQFF.

The chain combines TRBV5-4 with TRBJ2-3, with D maybe TRBD2 (6 bases). Germline V CDR1 and CDR2: SGHNT, YYREEE (reference sequence). This CDR3 comprises 15 residues. The V and J ends lost 6 bases and 9 bases respectively, with 23 bases between them. The CDR3 region is CASNLEGWEDSTQYF. The CDR3 DNA reads TGTGCCAGCAACCTAGAGGGGTGGGAGGACTCCACGCAGTATTTT.

This clonotype was seen a few times. The chain links TRBV4-3 to TRBJ1-2, with no clear D. V was shortened by 4 bases and J by 0 bases, with 15 bases between the two germline ends. This CDR3 contains 16 residues. Germline V CDR1 and CDR2: LGHNA, YSLEER. The CDR3 sequence is CASSRAGREANYGYTF. CDR3 sequence (DNA): TGCGCCAGCAGCCGTGCCGGACGGGAAGCTAACTATGGCTACACCTTC.

In its sample, this clonotype was seen a few times. CDR3 sequence reads: CASSQDSVGGGELFF. For the CDR3, the DNA is TGCGCCAGCAGCCAAGATTCGGTCGGTGGCGGGGAGCTGTTTTTT. The rearrangement joins TRBV4-3 to TRBJ2-2; D is unclear. The CDR3 spans 15 residues. With 0 bases removed from V and 7 bases from J, the gap between germline ends came to 12 bases. CDR1 and CDR2 from the germline V gene are LGHNA and YSLEER.

Only a few counts were recorded for this clonotype. This rearrangement joins TRBV11-2 to TRBJ2-2; D is unclear. Germline V gene lookup returns CDR1 SGHAT and CDR2 FQNNGV. The CDR3 is 16 residues long. Trimming left V 2 bases short and J 5 bases short, with 15 bases between. The CDR3 nucleotides read TGTGCCAGCAGCTTACAGCCGTCCCTTAAGACCGGGGAGCTGTTTTTT. It translates to CASSLQPSLKTGELFF.

This clonotype showed up just a few times. The genes are TRBV3-1 and TRBJ2-1, with D perhaps assigned TRBD1 or TRBD2 (5 bases each). The length of the CDR3 is 14 residues. V was trimmed by 0 bases and J by 9 bases, leaving 12 bases between them. Germline CDR1 is LGHDT and CDR2 is YNNKEL (reference sequence). The DNA of the CDR3 is TGTGCCAGCAGCCAAGATCCCGGGGCACGTGAGCAGTTCTTC. This gives the protein CASSQDPGAREQFF.

The chain couples TRBV29-1 to TRBJ2-7; TRBD2 is a possible D gene (6 bases). CDR1 and CDR2 from the germline V gene are SQVTM and ANQGSEA. CDR3 length: 12 residues. Trimming removed 4 bases at V and 12 bases at J, with 19 bases between. CDR3: CSVGELQEEGYF. Written as DNA, the CDR3 is TGCAGCGTTGGAGAGCTACAGGAGGAGGGGTACTTC.

This clonotype has a count of ten or more. J is TRBJ1-1 and V is TRBV7-9; D remains ambiguous. The CDR3 length is 16 residues. Germline V gene sequence: CDR1 SEHNR, CDR2 FQNEAQ (reference sequence). Trimming removed 1 base at V and 0 bases at J, with 12 bases between. The CDR3 spells CASSLGDPVMNTEAFF. The CDR3, as DNA: TGTGCCAGCAGCTTAGGTGATCCAGTTATGAACACTGAAGCTTTCTTT.

This chain joins TRBV5-1 and TRBJ2-3; a possible D gene is TRBD1 (5 bases). Trimming pared 0 bases from V and 4 bases from J, leaving 9 bases between. Germline CDR1 reads SGHRS; CDR2 reads YFSETQ. CDR3 size: 14 residues. The CDR3 sequence is CASSLAVGPDTQYF. The CDR3 bases are TGCGCCAGCAGCTTGGCTGTGGGGCCAGATACGCAGTATTTT.

This chain uses TRBV6-6 with TRBJ1-2; D is perhaps TRBD1 (5 bases). The germline V gene has CDR1 MNHNY and CDR2 SVGAGI (reference sequence). The V end lost 6 bases, the J end lost 8 bases, and 28 bases lay between the germline ends. This CDR3 spans 17 amino acids. CDR3 coding DNA: TGTGCCAGCAGGGGGCTCGGGAATCGACCCACGAGGTCGGGCTACACCTTC. Residues: CASRGLGNRPTRSGYTF.

This chain joins TRBV12-3 or TRBV12-4 and TRBJ2-1; D is possibly TRBD2 (5 bases). V was cut by 8 bases and J by 11 bases, with 16 bases left in between. This CDR3 contains 12 residues. The CDR3 nucleotides are TGTGCCAGCGACCTGGGCATCGGGAAGCAGTTCTTC. It yields the protein CASDLGIGKQFF.

The chain links TRBV6-1 to TRBJ1-4; unclear D gene. This CDR3 spans 17 amino acids. CDR1 and CDR2 (germline): MNHNS, SASEGT. V lost 1 base to trimming and J lost 4 bases, with 16 bases between them. CDR3 region: CASSEGGESAFNEKLFF. CDR3 bases: TGTGCCAGCAGTGAAGGGGGAGAGAGTGCCTTTAATGAAAAACTGTTTTTT.

This clonotype has at least ten counts. CDR3 in amino acids: CSARADAGGHNEQFF. The CDR3 region has the DNA TGCAGTGCTAGAGCGGATGCGGGGGGCCACAATGAGCAGTTCTTC. The chain uses TRBV20-1 and TRBJ2-1; TRBD2 aligns across 8 bases. V lost 1 base and J lost 5; bases outside the gene matches: 7. CDR1 is DFQATT, CDR2 SNEGSKA, per germline (reference sequence). The CDR3 runs 15 residues.

The chain is built from TRBV28 and TRBJ2-3; tentatively, D is TRBD1 (5 bases). V lost 3 bases and J 1 base, leaving 8 bases between the germline ends. Germline V CDR1 and CDR2: MDHEN, SYDVKM. The CDR3 extends over 14 amino acids. CDR3 sequence: CASSFVGGTDTQYF. The CDR3 DNA reads TGTGCCAGCAGTTTTGTAGGGGGCACAGATACGCAGTATTTT.

This clonotype was counted between two and nine times. The V call is TRBV29-1, the J call TRBJ1-1; 10 bases fit TRBD1. Germline lookup yields CDR1 SQVTM and CDR2 ANQGSEA. The ends lost 4 bases at V and 0 bases at J; junction bases unmatched: 8. This CDR3 comprises 16 residues. The CDR3: CSVVRDRGLVNTEAFF. For the CDR3, the DNA is TGCAGCGTTGTGAGAGACAGGGGGCTGGTGAACACTGAAGCTTTCTTT.

This chain connects TRBV21-1 to TRBJ2-7; whether TRBD1, the table's D call, matches the DNA was not checked. TRBV21-1 is classified as a pseudogene. CDR3 size: 16 residues. The CDR3 region has the DNA TGTGCCAGCAGCTCCCCGGTCAGGGAGTGTTCCTACGAGCAGTACGTC. Residues: CASSSPVRECSYEQYV.

The chain uses TRBV11-2 and TRBJ2-2, with D tentatively TRBD1 or TRBD2 (5 bases each). V was pared by 8 bases and J by 1 base, with 5 bases between. Germline-derived CDR1 and CDR2 are SGHAT and FQNNGV. The CDR3 is 12 residues long. The CDR3 is CASGGNTGELFF. Here the CDR3 DNA reads TGTGCCAGCGGGGGGAACACCGGGGAGCTGTTTTTT.

The chain links TRBV20-1 to TRBJ1-5; D might be TRBD1 (5 bases). The CDR3 consists of 14 residues. Trimming cost V 3 bases and J 0 bases, with 9 bases left between them. Germline V gene lookup returns CDR1 DFQATT and CDR2 SNEGSKA (reference sequence). The CDR3 region is CSASDGGSNQPQHF. CDR3 bases: TGCAGTGCTAGCGATGGGGGTAGCAATCAGCCCCAGCATTTT.

The gene calls are TRBV21-1 and TRBJ2-7; the listed D gene, TRBD1, was not tested against the DNA. TRBV21-1 is annotated as a pseudogene. The CDR3 has 15 amino acids. DNA of the CDR3: TGTGCCAGCAGCCGGACAGGGTATCTTATTTACGAGCAGTACGTC. It specifies CASSRTGYLIYEQYV.